The 27 T cell receptor beta chains presented below share a single source sample, sequenced in a study of T cells in Graves' hyperthyroidism and ophthalmopathy. Amplification of TCR beta CDR3 regions used RNA as the template. TCR CDR3 underwent first-round RT-PCR with the HTBI primer set. MiXCR, run by TCRdb on the multiplex PCR reads, gives a single entry per CDR3 protein. Counted here are about 500,000 distinct CDR3 sequences, 46% occurring once; the ten biggest clones make up about 45%. Sequenced material: peripheral blood or thyroid tissue (not recorded which). The receptors were gathered from an adult woman with Graves' disease, either hyperthyroidism or ophthalmopathy (not recorded which).

In this sample, this clonotype turned up many times. This chain connects TRBV9 to TRBJ2-2, with D perhaps matching TRBD2 (5 bases). The CDR3 is 14 residues long. Germline V gives CDR1 SGDLS, CDR2 YYNGEE. V was shortened by 2 bases and J by 3 bases, with 8 bases between the two germline ends. The CDR3 protein is CASSVQEDTGELFF. The CDR3 nucleotides are TGTGCCAGCAGCGTCCAGGAGGACACCGGGGAGCTGTTTTTT. The full variable domain, in which reference TRBV9 and TRBJ2-2 provide the parts outside the CDR3, is DSGVTQTPKHLITATGQRVTLRCSPRSGDLSVYWYQQSLDQGLQFLIQYYNGEERAKGNILERFSAQQFPDLHSELNLSSLELGDSALYFCASSVQEDTGELFFGEGSRLTVL.

This clonotype has a handful of counts. This sequence joins TRBV2 and TRBJ2-2; D is unclear. The CDR3 loop spans 10 amino acids. V lost 6 bases to trimming and J lost 9 bases, with 5 bases between them. CDR1 is SNHLY, CDR2 FYNNEI, per germline. The CDR3 nucleotides are TGTGCCAGCAGCCCCTGGGAGCTGTTTTTT. Translated: CASSPWELFF.

The gene calls are TRBV29-1 and TRBJ2-7; maybe TRBD1 (5 bases). Germline values: CDR1 SQVTM, CDR2 ANQGSEA. This CDR3 contains 14 residues. V was shortened by 6 bases and J by 7 bases, with 22 bases between the two germline ends. CDR3 DNA sequence: TGCAGCGTCTCCCGGAACAGGTCCGCCGGGGAGCAGTACTTC. This sequence encodes CSVSRNRSAGEQYF.

This clonotype was found many times. The chain combines TRBV2 with TRBJ1-1; TRBD1 is a possible D gene (5 bases). The CDR3 length is 15 residues. CDR1 is SNHLY, CDR2 FYNNEI, per germline. The V end was cut by 5 bases, the J end by 4 bases, with 17 bases between. CDR3 protein: CASSLRREGGTEAFF. CDR3 sequence (DNA): TGTGCCAGCAGTTTACGCAGGGAAGGTGGCACTGAAGCTTTCTTT.

As to this clonotype: Because the CDR3's place on the DNA is in doubt, the DNA is left out and the CDR3 is given as listed by TCRdb. The genes are TRBV25-1 and TRBJ1-5; the tabulated D call, TRBD1, remains unverified against the DNA. The CDR3 is made up of 17 amino acids, end residues included. Germline-derived CDR1 and CDR2 are MGHDK and SYGVNS. CDR3 sequence reads: CACSARGQGGSNQPQHF.

This rearrangement joins TRBV12-3 or TRBV12-4 to TRBJ2-2; 9 bases line up with TRBD2. J was trimmed by 5 bases and V by 5 bases; bases with no gene match: 12. This CDR3 spans 17 amino acids. The CDR3 here is CASSELGLAGTTGELFF. The CDR3 DNA reads as TGTGCCAGCAGTGAATTAGGGCTAGCGGGAACGACCGGGGAGCTGTTTTTT.

As to this clonotype: One base away lies a much larger clone, so this may be a sequencing read error. This rearrangement joins TRBV2 to TRBJ2-7; TRBD1 matches at 7 bases. This CDR3 is 14 amino acids long. V lost 5 bases and J lost 2; bases outside the gene matches: 6. Germline lookup yields CDR1 SNHLY and CDR2 FYNNEI. The CDR3 protein is CASSTGTATYEQYF. The CDR3 region has the DNA TGTGCCAGCAGTACCGGGACAGCAACCTACGAGCAGTACTTC.

Comment on this clonotype: This sequence may be a read error, since a much larger clone differs from it by one base. The chain joins TRBV29-1 to TRBJ1-1; D is possibly TRBD1 (5 bases). The CDR3 runs 11 residues. CDR1 SQVTM and CDR2 ANQGSEA come from the germline V gene. V lost 7 bases to trimming and J lost 6 bases, with 12 bases between them. The CDR3 reads CSAREGAEAFF. CDR3 nucleotides: TGCAGCGCCCGAGAAGGGGCTGAAGCTTTCTTT.

The table lists this clonotype with many counts. This sequence joins TRBV5-1 and TRBJ2-2; D ambiguous. CDR3 size: 16 residues. With 2 bases removed from V and 2 bases from J, the gap between germline ends came to 13 bases. CDR1 is SGHRS, CDR2 YFSETQ, per germline. The CDR3 nucleotides read TGCGCCAGCAGCTTACGATCAGTGATAAACACCGGGGAGCTGTTTTTT. This codes for CASSLRSVINTGELFF. Full variable domain (missing parts from reference TRBV5-1 and TRBJ2-2): KAGVTQTPRYLIKTRGQQVTLSCSPISGHRSVSWYQQTPGQGLQFLFEYFSETQRNKGNFPGRFSGRQFSNSRSEMNVSTLELGDSALYLCASSLRSVINTGELFFGEGSRLTVL.

The chain is built from TRBV10-2 and TRBJ1-1, with no clear D. The CDR3 extends over 14 amino acids. Germline V CDR1 and CDR2: WSHSY, SAAADI. V was shortened by 2 bases and J by 2 bases, with 9 bases between the two germline ends. The DNA for the CDR3 is TGCGCCAGCAGTGAGATGACACTAAACACTGAAGCTTTCTTT. The encoded protein is CASSEMTLNTEAFF.

In the case of this clonotype: Being one base from a much bigger clone, this may be a read error. The chain couples TRBV7-9 to TRBJ2-7; no clear D gene. From germline, CDR1 is SEHNR and CDR2 FQNEAQ (reference sequence). This CDR3 has 15 amino acids. The CDR3, as DNA: TGTGCCAGCAGCCAAGATAGGTCAAGCTCCTACGAGCAGCACTTC. It translates to CASSQDRSSSYEQHF.

This clonotype was counted at least ten times. The gene calls are TRBV2 and TRBJ1-5, with D possibly being TRBD1 (5 bases). This CDR3 has 13 residues. CDR1 and CDR2 from the germline V gene are SNHLY and FYNNEI. V was shortened by 4 bases and J by 6 bases, with 10 bases between the two germline ends. This chain's CDR3 is CASSAGEGQPQHF. Written as DNA, the CDR3 is TGTGCCAGCAGTGCGGGGGAAGGTCAGCCCCAGCATTTT.

This clonotype was observed a few times. The CDR3 region is CSGARQSEAFF. Here the CDR3 DNA reads TGCAGCGGGGCAAGACAGAGTGAAGCTTTCTTT. The V and J genes are TRBV29-1 and TRBJ1-1; tentative D call: TRBD1 (5 bases). Between the trimmed V and J ends, which lost 7 bases and 7 bases, there was a span of 13 bases. CDR1 and CDR2 (germline): SQVTM, ANQGSEA. There are 11 residues in the CDR3. Full variable domain (remainder filled in from reference TRBV29-1 and TRBJ1-1): SAVISQKPSRDICQRGTSLTIQCQVDSQVTMMFWYRQQPGQSLTLIATANQGSEATYESGFVIDKFPISRPNLTFSTLTVSNMSPEDSSIYLCSGARQSEAFFGQGTRLTVV.

This chain links TRBV7-6 with TRBJ1-1, with D perhaps TRBD1 (5 bases). Between the trimmed V and J ends, which lost 5 bases and 4 bases, there was a span of 17 bases. This CDR3 is 15 amino acids long. Germline values: CDR1 SGHVS, CDR2 FNYEAQ. This chain's CDR3 is CASSQGARGRTEAFF. In nucleotides, the CDR3 is TGTGCCAGCAGCCAGGGCGCACGGGGTCGCACTGAAGCTTTCTTT.

The CDR3, as DNA: TGTGCCAGCAGCTTAGGTGTACGTGGAGAGACCCAGTACTTC. Translated: CASSLGVRGETQYF. The genes are TRBV7-9 and TRBJ2-5; D unclear. V lost 1 base and J lost 4, with 10 bases in between. CDR3 length equals 14 residues. In germline, CDR1 is SEHNR, CDR2 FQNEAQ (reference sequence).

This chain joins TRBV6-5 and TRBJ2-5, with TRBD1 matching over 8 bases. From germline, CDR1 is MNHEY and CDR2 SVGAGI. This CDR3 region has 15 residues. The V and J ends lost 6 bases and 9 bases, in that order; junction bases with no gene match: 15. CDR3 nucleotide sequence: TGTGCCAGCAGCCTCACCGACAGGGGCAATCAGCCCCAGTACTTC. Its translation is CASSLTDRGNQPQYF.

The rearrangement uses TRBV7-8 and TRBJ1-5; a weak D match, TRBD1 (6 bases). Trimming cost V 1 base and J 11 bases, with 15 bases left between them. The CDR3 is made up of 14 amino acids. Germline lookup yields CDR1 SGHVS and CDR2 FQNEAQ. DNA for the CDR3: TGTGCCAGCAGCTTAGGTACAGGGAAAGAGACCCAGCATTTT. This translates into CASSLGTGKETQHF.

The CDR3: CSVRTGWDTEAFF. The CDR3 nucleotides read TGCAGCGTTCGGACAGGGTGGGACACTGAAGCTTTCTTT. V and J are TRBV29-1 and TRBJ1-1; 8 bases align to TRBD1. The CDR3 contains 13 residues. The ends lost 5 bases at V and 3 bases at J; junction bases unmatched: 5. Germline-derived CDR1 and CDR2 are SQVTM and ANQGSEA.

This clonotype was found a few times. The rearrangement uses TRBV9 and TRBJ1-2; D gene uncertain. CDR3 size: 13 residues. V was pared by 7 bases and J by 2 bases, with 12 bases between. Germline CDR1 is SGDLS and CDR2 is YYNGEE. The CDR3 region is CASSERPNYGYTF. The DNA of the CDR3 is TGTGCCAGCTCTGAGAGACCGAACTATGGCTACACCTTC.

This clonotype was seen many times. The gene calls are TRBV10-1 and TRBJ1-3; D remains ambiguous. The CDR3 has 12 residues. With 9 bases removed from V and 4 bases from J, the gap between germline ends came to 10 bases. The germline CDR1 and CDR2 sequences are WNHNN and SYGVQD (reference sequence). CDR3 sequence (DNA): TGCGCCAGTCGGCCGAGGGGAAACACCATATATTTT. It is translated as CASRPRGNTIYF.

The table lists this clonotype with many counts. J is TRBJ1-1 and V is TRBV9, with D hard to call. This CDR3 is built from 14 residues. V was cut by 4 bases and J by 7 bases, with 17 bases left in between. Germline values: CDR1 SGDLS, CDR2 YYNGEE. CDR3 nucleotide sequence: TGTGCCAGCAGCCCTCGGATCACAGTAAATGAAGCTTTCTTT. Translation gives CASSPRITVNEAFF.

This clonotype was seen a single time. The chain carries TRBV5-6 and TRBJ2-5, with D tentatively TRBD1 or TRBD2 (5 bases each). Trimming cost V 6 bases and J 4 bases, with 25 bases left between them. The germline V gene has CDR1 SGHDT and CDR2 YYEEEE. This CDR3 spans 17 amino acids. CDR3 bases: TGTGCCAGCATATTGACCGAGGGGATGCGGAGGAGAGAGACCCAGTACTTC. Its translation: CASILTEGMRRRETQYF.

Concerning this clonotype: Since no conserved phenylalanine or tryptophan closes the CDR3, a read error is the likely cause. The DNA is omitted, as the CDR3 cannot be located on it reliably, and the CDR3 follows TCRdb's listing. The chain links TRBV13 to TRBJ2-6. The V gene's germline CDR1 is PRHDT and CDR2 FYEKMQ (reference sequence). With termini counted, the CDR3 has 15 amino acids. The CDR3 is CASSEYGSGANVLVL.

The V and J genes are TRBV7-9 and TRBJ1-6; 7 nucleotides line up with TRBD1. The CDR3 runs to 15 residues. Germline V gives CDR1 SEHNR, CDR2 FQNEAQ (reference sequence). V trimming: 5 bases; J trimming: 9 bases; junction bases outside the gene matches: 10. In nucleotides, the CDR3 is TGTGCCAGCAGCACCGGGACAGACAGCGGTTCACCCCTCCACTTT. Amino acids: CASSTGTDSGSPLHF. Drawing the rest from reference TRBV7-9 and TRBJ1-6, the complete variable domain is DTGVSQNPRHKITKRGQNVTFRCDPISEHNRLYWYRQTLGQGPEFLTYFQNEAQLEKSRLLSDRFSAERPKGSFSTLEIQRTEQGDSAMYLCASSTGTDSGSPLHFGNGTRLTVT.

This chain connects TRBV7-2 to TRBJ2-7; D assignment may be TRBD1 or TRBD2 (5 bases each). This CDR3 spans 17 amino acids. V was cut by 5 bases and J by 3 bases, with 23 bases left in between. Per the germline V gene, CDR1 is SGHTA and CDR2 is FQGNSA. The CDR3 loop reads CASSLLGRGRRGYEQYF. Here the CDR3 DNA reads TGTGCCAGCAGCCTTTTGGGTAGAGGGAGAAGGGGCTACGAGCAGTACTTC.

With regard to this clonotype: At one end the junction does not follow the germline gene, possibly because of a read error. The genes are TRBV7-3 and TRBJ1-3, with 7 bases aligning to TRBD1. This CDR3 contains 15 residues. From germline, CDR1 is SGHTA and CDR2 FQGTGA. CDR3 coding DNA: TGTGCCGGCAGCTCGGGACAGAACTATGGCTACACCATATATTTT. Protein: CAGSSGQNYGYTIYF.

The chain recombines TRBV7-6 with TRBJ1-6, with a weak D call TRBD1 (5 bases). The CDR3 has 14 amino acids. V lost 4 bases and J 7 bases, leaving 11 bases between the germline ends. The germline gives CDR1 SGHVS, CDR2 FNYEAQ. CDR3 nucleotides: TGTGCCAGCAGCTGGGGGACTGACAATTCACCCCTCCACTTT. Translating gives CASSWGTDNSPLHF. The full variable domain, in which reference TRBV7-6 and TRBJ1-6 provide the parts outside the CDR3, is GAGVSQSPRYKVTKRGQDVALRCDPISGHVSLYWYRQALGQGPEFLTYFNYEAQQDKSGLPNDRFSAERPEGSISTLTIQRTEQRDSAMYRCASSWGTDNSPLHFGNGTRLTVT.